What follows are 11 T cell receptor beta chains derived from one specimen sequenced in a study of T-cell reconstitution after alpha-beta-depleted transplantation in children. Study-wide results and caveats: T-cell counts and diversity at one year following transplant were attributed mainly to newly produced T cells.

Unique molecular identifiers featured in how the TCRbeta library was prepared. TCRdb re-called the PCR reads with MiXCR, one entry per CDR3 protein. The table shows fewer than 350,000 distinct CDR3 sequences, with over 7% occurring only once. No antigen has been identified for these receptors. Source: peripheral blood, taken 360 days after TCRalphabeta/CD19-depleted stem cell transplant. These receptors were obtained from a female patient aged 2-15 years who had a stem cell transplant for Fanconi anemia, so the T cells may come from the graft donor.

This clonotype was counted many times. The CDR3, as DNA: TGTGCCAGCAGCTTAGAGCAGGGGTACTACGAGCAGTACTTC. Encoded protein: CASSLEQGYYEQYF. V and J are TRBV7-8 and TRBJ2-7; TRBD1 is a possible D gene (6 bases). The V end lost 1 base, the J end lost 3 bases, and 10 bases lay between the germline ends. The CDR3 length is 14 residues. Germline assignment: CDR1 SGHVS and CDR2 FQNEAQ.

The chain joins TRBV5-5 to TRBJ1-3; no definite D call. The CDR3 runs 16 residues. The germline V gene has CDR1 SGHKS and CDR2 YYEKEE (reference sequence). The V gene lost 1 base and the J gene lost 0 bases, with 11 bases spanning the gap. The CDR3 nucleotides read TGTGCCAGCAGCTTGAGTCTTGGAAACTCTGGAAACACCATATATTTT. Translation: CASSLSLGNSGNTIYF.

The V gene is TRBV3-1, the J gene TRBJ1-6; D not certain. The V and J ends lost 1 base and 7 bases respectively, with 11 bases between them. This CDR3 contains 15 residues. Per germline, CDR1 LGHDT and CDR2 YNNKEL (reference sequence). CDR3 nucleotides: TGTGCCAGCAGCCAAGCAGATATTTTGAATTCACCCCTCCACTTT. Protein sequence: CASSQADILNSPLHF.

This clonotype was seen at least ten times. CDR3 sequence reads: CATTTGNLDNEQFF. Here the CDR3 DNA reads TGTGCCACGACGACAGGTAATCTGGACAATGAGCAGTTCTTC. The chain combines TRBV15 with TRBJ2-1; weak D call: TRBD1 (6 bases). CDR3 length: 14 residues. The germline V gene has CDR1 LNHNV and CDR2 YYDKDF (reference sequence). V gave up 9 bases and J gave up 5 bases, with 17 bases separating them.

This clonotype was observed at least ten times. The chain is built from TRBV20-1 and TRBJ2-3, with TRBD2 matching 9 bases. V gave up 3 bases and J gave up 3 bases; unmatched junction bases: 4. From germline, CDR1 is DFQATT and CDR2 SNEGSKA (reference sequence). This CDR3 has 14 amino acids. The CDR3 loop reads CSARAGGPTDTQYF. Here the CDR3 DNA reads TGCAGTGCTAGGGCGGGAGGGCCTACAGATACGCAGTATTTT.

This clonotype came up many times. The rearrangement joins TRBV28 to TRBJ1-5; D ambiguous. Germline-derived CDR1 and CDR2 are MDHEN and SYDVKM. The CDR3 is made up of 12 amino acids. Between the trimmed V and J ends, which lost 6 bases and 6 bases, there was a span of 9 bases. The CDR3 DNA reads TGTGCCAGCAGCACACGAGTTCAGCCCCAGCATTTT. Protein product: CASSTRVQPQHF.

This clonotype was seen a few times. This chain connects TRBV5-1 to TRBJ1-1; the match to TRBD1 covers 10 bases. Germline V gene lookup returns CDR1 SGHRS and CDR2 YFSETQ. The CDR3 is made up of 15 amino acids. The trim removed 2 bases at V and 3 bases at J, leaving 4 bases unmatched. CDR3 amino acids: CASSFLGQGYTEAFF. DNA of the CDR3: TGCGCCAGCAGCTTCTTGGGACAGGGGTACACTGAAGCTTTCTTT.

The chain employs TRBV5-1 and TRBJ2-7; 8 nucleotides match TRBD1. Germline CDR1 reads SGHRS; CDR2 reads YFSETQ. CDR3 length equals 15 residues. The junction had 8 bases not matched to a gene; V was cut back by 4 bases and J by 2 bases. The CDR3 DNA reads as TGCGCCAGCAGCCCTTCTGGACAGGGCACCTACGAGCAGTACTTC. Amino acid sequence: CASSPSGQGTYEQYF.

This clonotype was seen at least ten times. The chain couples TRBV12-3 or TRBV12-4 to TRBJ1-5; TRBD1 agrees at 7 bases. This CDR3 contains 13 residues. The V gene end was trimmed by 7 bases and the J gene end by 9 bases; junction bases not matched to a gene: 9. As DNA, the CDR3 is TGTGCCAGCACCCAGGGGGGAATGGGGCCCCAGCATTTT. It specifies CASTQGGMGPQHF.

This clonotype has a count of ten or more. The V gene is TRBV7-9, the J gene TRBJ2-6, with D possibly TRBD1 on 6 matching bases. The CDR3 is made up of 15 amino acids. The germline V gene has CDR1 SEHNR and CDR2 FQNEAQ (reference sequence). The V end was cut by 5 bases, the J end by 4 bases, with 12 bases between. In DNA, the CDR3 is TGTGCCAGCAGCAAAACAGGGACAGGGGCCAACGTCCTGACTTTC. Protein sequence: CASSKTGTGANVLTF.

This clonotype was seen a few times. The chain uses TRBV15 and TRBJ2-1; 7 bases agree with TRBD2. Trimming removed 2 bases from V and 9 bases from J; junction bases left unmatched: 1. Looked up from germline, CDR1 is LNHNV and CDR2 is YYDKDF (reference sequence). CDR3 length equals 12 residues. The CDR3: CATSRLAGEQFF. The CDR3 DNA is TGTGCCACCAGCAGATTAGCGGGTGAGCAGTTCTTC.